One sample yielded the 14 T cell receptor beta chains listed below, sequenced in a study of cytomegalovirus exposure and HLA in healthy donors (dated by TCRdb to 2016 to 2017). Libraries were constructed by the immunoSEQ multiplex PCR assay. For the multiplex PCR, a mixture combining 60 forward primers for TCR Vbeta segments and 13 reverse primers for TCR Jbeta segments was used. TCRdb's version of the immuneACCESS table is confined to in-frame rearrangements and falls short of the full clone set. An unresolved V gene accounts for under half of the shortfall where checked; the remainder is of unknown origin. This sample holds approximately 120,000 clones; more than 70% were observed only once. The ten most abundant clones make up about 6.7% of the sample. Material for sequencing was PBMCs. These receptors were collected from a woman aged 25 to 45 in good health and CMV-seropositive.

The chain combines TRBV7-9 with TRBJ1-2; maybe TRBD1 (5 bases). Germline V CDR1 and CDR2: SEHNR, FQNEAQ (reference sequence). V was pared by 5 bases and J by 8 bases, with 9 bases between. The CDR3 extends over 11 amino acids. CDR3 in amino acids: CASSQTAGYTF. The CDR3, as DNA: TGTGCCAGCAGCCAGACAGCGGGCTACACCTTC.

As DNA, the CDR3 is TGTGCCAGCAGCTTAGTGGGGACAGAGGAGCTGTTTTTT. Residues: CASSLVGTEELFF. V usage is TRBV7-3 and J usage is TRBJ2-2; TRBD1 matches at 7 bases. Unmatched junction bases numbered 4, after V lost 2 bases and J lost 10 bases. This CDR3 comprises 13 residues. Germline V gene lookup returns CDR1 SGHTA and CDR2 FQGTGA. Combining the CDR3 with reference TRBV7-3 and TRBJ2-2 gives the whole variable domain GAGVSQTPSNKVTEKGKYVELRCDPISGHTALYWYRQSLGQGPEFLIYFQGTGAADDSGLPNDRFFAVRPEGSVSTLKIQRTERGDSAVYLCASSLVGTEELFFGEGSRLTVL.

This sequence joins TRBV27 and TRBJ1-4, with a tentative D call TRBD1 (5 bases). CDR3 length: 12 amino acids. The germline V gene encodes CDR1 MNHEY and CDR2 SMNVEV (reference sequence). V was clipped by 2 bases and J by 13 bases, with 11 bases between them. CDR3 region: CASSLKGGVLFF. In DNA, the CDR3 is TGTGCCAGCAGTTTAAAGGGAGGGGTACTGTTTTTT.

The table lists this clone with a count of one. This chain uses TRBV11-3 with TRBJ2-1; 9 bases are a match to TRBD2. This CDR3 has 13 amino acids. V trimming: 6 bases; J trimming: 5 bases; junction bases outside the gene matches: 2. Per the germline V gene, CDR1 is SGHNT and CDR2 is YENEEA. The CDR3 sequence is CASSSGGHNEQFF. The CDR3 DNA sequence: TGTGCCAGCAGTAGCGGGGGCCACAATGAGCAGTTCTTC.

The chain couples TRBV2 to TRBJ2-2; D is unresolved. This CDR3 is built from 15 residues. Germline V gene lookup returns CDR1 SNHLY and CDR2 FYNNEI. V was shortened by 3 bases and J by 6 bases, with 14 bases between the two germline ends. CDR3 residues: CASSEATWKAGELFF. As DNA, the CDR3 is TGTGCCAGCAGTGAGGCGACATGGAAGGCCGGGGAGCTGTTTTTT.

This clone was seen only a few times. The chain is built from TRBV5-4 and TRBJ2-6; 8 bases line up with TRBD1. V dropped 4 bases and J dropped 0; count of bases not matched to a gene: 6. The CDR3 totals 17 residues. CDR1 and CDR2 (germline): SGHNT, YYREEE (reference sequence). In nucleotides, the CDR3 is TGTGCCAGCAGCAACCCTCAGGGGGCCTCTGGGGCCAACGTCCTGACTTTC. Its protein product is CASSNPQGASGANVLTF.

This sequence joins TRBV10-2 and TRBJ2-7; a possible D gene is TRBD1 (6 bases). The V end was cut by 1 base, the J end by 5 bases, with 18 bases between. This CDR3 region has 16 residues. The germline gives CDR1 WSHSY, CDR2 SAAADI. In DNA, the CDR3 is TGCGCCAGCAGTGAGTGGGGTGGAGCCAGGGGCGACGAGCAGTACTTC. Translation: CASSEWGGARGDEQYF.

This chain uses TRBV7-8 with TRBJ2-2; 10 bases align to TRBD2. The CDR3 runs to 18 residues. Trimming at V came to 1 base and at J to 7 bases, leaving 12 bases not matched to a gene. In germline, CDR1 is SGHVS, CDR2 FQNEAQ. The CDR3 nucleotides are TGTGCCAGCAGCTTAGGACGGAAGGGTCTAGCGGGGGTCGGGGAGCTGTTTTTT. Translated: CASSLGRKGLAGVGELFF.

Only one count was recorded for this clone. This chain uses TRBV11-2 with TRBJ2-7; 8 bases are shared with TRBD2. Losses at the gene ends were 3 bases for V and 6 bases for J; bases not matched to a gene: 10. From germline, CDR1 is SGHAT and CDR2 FQNNGV. The CDR3 covers 15 residues. The CDR3 is CASSLGGLGVIEQYF. CDR3 in DNA: TGTGCCAGCAGCTTGGGGGGACTAGGAGTGATCGAGCAGTACTTC.

With respect to this clone: No conserved phenylalanine or tryptophan is present at the end of the CDR3, so a read error is the likely explanation. CDR3 sequence: CASSSGFPQRYGYTY. The CDR3 region has the DNA TGCGCCAGCAGCTCAGGGTTTCCTCAGAGATATGGCTACACCTAC. The rearrangement links TRBV5-1 to TRBJ1-2, with D possibly being TRBD1 (5 bases). The CDR3 extends over 15 amino acids. From germline, CDR1 is SGHRS and CDR2 YFSETQ. The V gene lost 3 bases and the J gene lost 5 bases, with 17 bases spanning the gap.

The chain combines TRBV4-2 with TRBJ2-7, with D tentatively TRBD2 (6 bases). Per the germline V gene, CDR1 is LGHNA and CDR2 is YNFKEQ. The CDR3 runs to 14 residues. The V gene lost 5 bases and the J gene lost 0 bases, with 11 bases spanning the gap. The CDR3, as DNA: TGTGCCAGCAGCTTTCGACTAGGCTCCTACGAGCAGTACTTC. Its translation is CASSFRLGSYEQYF.

The rearrangement joins TRBV30 to TRBJ2-1; tentatively, D is TRBD1 (5 bases). Germline V lookup: CDR1 GTSNPN, CDR2 SVGIG (reference sequence). The germline V and J ends were trimmed by 2 bases and 9 bases, with 14 bases remaining between them. This CDR3 has 13 amino acids. The CDR3 DNA sequence: TGTGCCTGGAGTCTAGATCCTAGGGGTGAGCAGTTCTTC. Encoded protein: CAWSLDPRGEQFF.

This clone was found a few times. This chain connects TRBV2 to TRBJ2-1, with TRBD2 matching over 7 bases. V lost 3 bases, J lost 4 bases, and 9 bases stayed unmatched. Germline V lookup: CDR1 SNHLY, CDR2 FYNNEI. The CDR3 has 16 residues. This CDR3 is CASSERASGTYNEQFF. CDR3 in DNA: TGTGCCAGCAGTGAGAGGGCTAGCGGCACTTACAATGAGCAGTTCTTC.

The rearrangement links TRBV7-9 to TRBJ1-1; the match to TRBD1 covers 12 bases. This CDR3 region has 16 residues. V trimming: 5 bases; J trimming: 6 bases; junction bases outside the gene matches: 10. From germline, CDR1 is SEHNR and CDR2 FQNEAQ (reference sequence). The chain's CDR3 is CASSLGTGGDQAEAFF. In DNA form, the CDR3 reads TGTGCCAGCAGCCTAGGGACAGGGGGCGACCAAGCTGAAGCTTTCTTT.